The present T cell receptor beta chain was sequenced within a study of T cell responses to AZD1222 COVID-19 vaccine. Study-level points and caveats: Spike-specific TCR breadth and depth rose after two AZD1222 doses. Clonal diversity may have been underestimated, and the donors were mostly white British, with more females than males.

Concerning this clone itself: Its specificity is unknown.

V was pared by 6 bases and J by 3 bases, with 3 bases of the junction left unmatched. There are 13 residues in the CDR3. The data were produced by immunoSEQ multiplex PCR, yet TCRdb's version contains in-frame clones alone and is incomplete. The sample consists of about 140,000 clones, around 92% of them appearing once. The clonotype originates from an adult who received the AZD1222 COVID-19 vaccine. Sequences were derived from peripheral blood, sampled 28 days after the second AZD1222 dose. The chain couples TRBV12-3 or TRBV12-4 to TRBJ1-2; 8 bases are shared with TRBD1. CDR3 sequence reads: CASSLTGDYGYTF. CDR3 nucleotide sequence: TGTGCCAGCAGCCTGACAGGGGACTATGGCTACACCTTC.